This T cell receptor (beta chain) was identified in a study of blood T cells in healthy people across ages (dated by TCRdb to between 2015 and 2016). At the level of the whole study: Template switching captured roughly one uniquely barcoded TCR beta cDNA molecule per two T cells in model experiments. Two additional independent replicas of 1 million unique cDNA reads from the same blood draw were analyzed for two donors (one aged 18 to 30 and one aged 80 or older). To avoid experimental bias, donors of different ages were distributed randomly across sequencing lanes. Age-related changes in TCR beta repertoire diversity were measured in the study by deep sequencing normalized with unique cDNA molecular identifiers. Donors were grouped into four age groups: young (average 16 years), middle-aged (over 35), aged (62) and long-lived (about 89). Overall study results and their limits: Estimates of total diversity based on one million sequenced T cells were considered lower bounds and underestimates. Conclusive comparison of naive and antigen-experienced compartments was prevented by the profiling of bulk unsorted PBMCs. Compared with the aged group, more naive CD4+ T cells, fewer expanded clones and increased TCR diversity were shown by the long-lived group, suggesting age selection. A strong correlation was found between observed TCR beta diversity and the percentage of naive T cells measured by flow cytometry. Observed TCR beta diversity per million T cells fell roughly linearly with age, and a significant reduction was already apparent by age around 36. Donor CMV infection status was unknown, potentially confounding age-related changes in expanded clonotypes.

The library relied on 5' RACE. TCRdb records Illumina HiSeq 2500 as the sequencer. A second PCR of 7 to 11 cycles was performed with a sample-barcoded 5' primer and a J-beta primer mix. A unique molecular identifier was introduced onto each TCR beta cDNA molecule by a template-switch 5' adaptor carrying 12 random nucleotides. Each sample yielded at least 3 million CDR3-containing paired-end reads. The Mint cDNA synthesis kit, primed by a TRBC-specific oligonucleotide, was used to synthesize first-strand cDNA from all RNA. Following uracil-DNA glycosylase treatment, all cDNA underwent a first 18-cycle PCR with the universal primers M1SS and BC2_uni_R. As for the original processing: For normalization, 1 million high-quality reads were randomly selected from each sample, with every read carrying a distinct molecular identifier. Instead of being binned into consensus sequences, reads that shared molecular identifiers were thrown out. MiTCR, with a Q25 quality threshold and the strictest error-elimination algorithm, was used for CDR3 identification, clonotype clustering and error correction. A nonparametric unseen species model with Euler transformation was used to estimate lower-bound total TCR beta diversity. The public reads were run again by TCRdb, first through fastp at Q25 and then through MiXCR, and only productive beta chains were kept. Each entry merges the rows of one CDR3 protein and shows their most common DNA and genes. TCRdb's processing, not the study's, gives the V and J calls here. In all, the sample holds nearly 1 million distinct CDR3 sequences, and just over 50% of those were seen once. About 20% of the sample comes from the top ten.

As encoded in the germline V gene, CDR1 is MNHEY while CDR2 is SVGAGI. From cysteine to phenylalanine, the CDR3 is 12 amino acids long. The kept DNA is CDR3 alone, 36 bases in frame from the first base. The 39 donors, aged about 6 to 95 years, were systemically healthy Caucasian individuals from Russia. Each donor gave ten milliliters of peripheral blood, collected into EDTA-treated Vacutainer tubes. PBMCs were isolated by Ficoll-Paque density-gradient centrifugation, with at least 6.5 million obtained per sample. Trizol reagent was used to extract total RNA from PBMCs, with at least 6 micrograms per sample. For every donor, an aliquot of PBMCs went through flow cytometry to measure the percentages of naive CD45RAhigh/CD27high T cells. About this clonotype itself: The clone's antigen remains unknown. No quality values exist for individual bases; no much larger clone is one base distant.

The receptor chain draws on TRBV6-5 and TRBJ2-4; no D gene call is confident. The tail of the sequence fits TRBJ2-5 better, so the J call may be wrong. Sequenced sample: blood. This receptor was taken from a woman in her fifties or sixties in good health. The DNA sequence reads TGTGCCAGCGGCCCCGGATGGGAGACCCAGTACTTC. The resulting protein is CASGPGWETQYF.